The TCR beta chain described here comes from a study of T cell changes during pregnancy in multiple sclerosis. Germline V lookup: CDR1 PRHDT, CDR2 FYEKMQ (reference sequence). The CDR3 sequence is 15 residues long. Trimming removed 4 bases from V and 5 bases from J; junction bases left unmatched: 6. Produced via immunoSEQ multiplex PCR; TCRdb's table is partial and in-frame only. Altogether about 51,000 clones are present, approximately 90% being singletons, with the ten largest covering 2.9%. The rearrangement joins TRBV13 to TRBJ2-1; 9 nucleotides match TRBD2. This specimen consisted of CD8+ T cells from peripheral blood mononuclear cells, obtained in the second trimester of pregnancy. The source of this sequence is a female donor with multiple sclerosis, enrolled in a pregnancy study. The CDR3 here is CASSSRLAVNNEQFF. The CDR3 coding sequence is TGTGCCAGCAGCTCACGACTAGCGGTTAACAATGAGCAGTTCTTC.